This T cell receptor (beta chain) was sequenced in a study of shared clonotypes between healthy human individuals. Study-level findings and limits: Shared across a handful of donors were roughly 5.3% of the naive CD4 clonotypes.

With respect to this clone: The antigen is unknown.

Profiled with immunoSEQ multiplex PCR; TCRdb holds only in-frame clones, not every one. The sample yields about 2 million clones, roughly 94% seen once. The CDR3 is 15 residues long. The J segment lost 5 bases and the V segment lost 1 base, leaving 8 bases of the junction unmatched. CDR1 MGHRA and CDR2 YSYEKL come from the germline V gene. CD45RO-negative, CCR7-selected cells formed the naive CD8 fraction, which excluded terminally differentiated effector memory CD45RA+ cells. Nashville, Tennessee was home to all donors, who were Caucasian adults. The rearrangement joins TRBV4-1 to TRBJ2-7; 7 bases are a match to TRBD1. Material for sequencing was naive CD8+ T cells sorted from blood. This sequence originates from a man younger than 30 in good health. Here the CDR3 reads CASSQGAWTGDEQYF. The CDR3 coding sequence is TGCGCCAGCAGCCAAGGCGCCTGGACAGGTGACGAGCAGTACTTC.